Presented here are 8 T cell receptor beta chains from one specimen sequenced in a study of graft-versus-host responses after intestinal transplantation. Sequencing was performed with immunoSEQ multiplex PCR; in TCRdb, only in-frame clones are kept and a portion is missing. The sample lists tens of thousands of clones; 80% to 95% were seen once. Their antigens remain unidentified. The input for sequencing was unstimulated CD8+ T cells sorted from spleen or lymph node cells, taken before transplant. These receptors all stem from a human donor who was the organ donor for an intestinal transplant.

This chain joins TRBV4-1 and TRBJ2-7; 15 nucleotides line up with TRBD2. Germline assignment: CDR1 MGHRA and CDR2 YSYEKL. The CDR3 totals 16 residues. After removal of 1 base from V and 2 bases from J, the junction contained 0 bases not matched to a gene. CDR3 nucleotides: TGCGCCAGCAGCCAAGGGACTAGCGGGGGGGCCTACGAGCAGTACTTC. It codes for CASSQGTSGGAYEQYF.

This rearrangement joins TRBV30 to TRBJ2-3, with TRBD2 as a possible D gene (6 bases). Germline V CDR1 and CDR2: GTSNPN, SVGIG (reference sequence). V lost 2 bases and J lost 4, with 19 bases in between. The CDR3 consists of 16 residues. DNA of the CDR3: TGTGCCTGGAGTTCTGAGCTTGGCGGGATGGCAGATACGCAGTATTTT. It encodes CAWSSELGGMADTQYF.

CDR3: CASTQGSTPNEQFF. Written as DNA, the CDR3 is TGTGCCAGCACCCAGGGGAGTACTCCCAATGAGCAGTTCTTC. The V and J genes are TRBV6-5 and TRBJ2-7; tentatively, D is TRBD1 (6 bases). The J call may be in error: the DNA end matches TRBJ2-1 better. Germline loops: CDR1 MNHEY, CDR2 SVGAGI. The CDR3 contains 14 residues.

The chain recombines TRBV10-1 with TRBJ2-7; 10 bases align to TRBD2. The CDR3 length is 18 residues. CDR1 and CDR2 from the germline V gene are WNHNN and SYGVQD (reference sequence). Germline trimming cut 2 bases from V and 3 bases from J; bases unmatched to any gene: 13. The CDR3 DNA sequence: TGCGCCAGCAGTGAGCCCCCATTTGAGAGCGGGGGGGACTACGAGCAGTACTTC. Translation: CASSEPPFESGGDYEQYF.

CDR3 residues: CSVDVGGGAYEQYF. CDR3 bases: TGCAGCGTTGACGTTGGAGGGGGGGCCTACGAGCAGTACTTC. V is TRBV29-1 and J is TRBJ2-7, with D maybe TRBD2 (7 bases). Germline assignment: CDR1 SQVTM and CDR2 ANQGSEA. Trimming removed 3 bases at V and 2 bases at J, with 14 bases between. This CDR3 contains 14 residues.

Only one count was recorded for this clone. The rearrangement joins TRBV7-2 to TRBJ2-1; no clear D gene. Germline loops: CDR1 SGHTA, CDR2 FQGNSA. V was trimmed by 5 bases and J by 10 bases, leaving 12 bases between them. The CDR3 runs to 12 residues. CDR3 in amino acids: CASSPSDGEQFF. The CDR3 bases are TGTGCCAGCAGCCCCTCTGACGGGGAGCAGTTCTTC.

J is TRBJ1-4 and V is TRBV7-9; no clear D gene. CDR3 length: 17 amino acids. Trimming left V 5 bases short and J 0 bases short, with 16 bases between. Germline lookup yields CDR1 SEHNR and CDR2 FQNEAQ (reference sequence). The CDR3 loop is CASSMGMDGATNEKLFF. For the CDR3, the DNA is TGTGCCAGCAGCATGGGAATGGACGGGGCAACTAATGAAAAACTGTTTTTT.

This clone appeared a single time. The chain links TRBV27 to TRBJ2-7; D might be TRBD2 (6 bases). V lost 6 bases and J lost 6, with 12 bases in between. The CDR3 loop spans 12 amino acids. The germline CDR1 and CDR2 sequences are MNHEY and SMNVEV (reference sequence). The CDR3 region is CASRGGPGEQYF. Here the CDR3 DNA reads TGTGCCAGCAGGGGGGGACCTGGCGAGCAGTACTTC.